Listed here are 21 T cell receptor beta chains from one sample, sequenced in a study of T cell responses to AZD1222 COVID-19 vaccine listed by TCRdb under 2021. Libraries were prepared through the immunoSEQ multiplex PCR assay. What TCRdb holds here is the immuneACCESS table cut down to in-frame rearrangements. Part of the clones is not present; checked against another copy, under half of the missing clones reflect an unresolved V gene, and the others are unexplained. The sample contains approximately 130,000 clones, roughly 88% of them found a single time. Roughly 5.7% of the sample is in the top ten clones. The sample's time point, from its label and the paper: about 28 days (+/-7) after the second vaccine dose. The specimen was peripheral blood, collected 28 days after the second AZD1222 dose. The receptors derive from an adult who received the AZD1222 COVID-19 vaccine.

The chain links TRBV10-3 to TRBJ1-6; D gene uncertain. The CDR3 is 18 residues long. The germline V gene has CDR1 ENHRY and CDR2 SYGVKD. V lost 1 base and J 0 bases, leaving 13 bases between the germline ends. In nucleotides, the CDR3 is TGTGCCATCAGTGAGTTTAATCCATTAAGCTCCTATAATTCACCCCTCCACTTT. It specifies CAISEFNPLSSYNSPLHF.

The genes are TRBV30 and TRBJ1-1, with a possible D match to TRBD1 (6 bases). Germline V gene sequence: CDR1 GTSNPN, CDR2 SVGIG (reference sequence). Between the trimmed V and J ends, which lost 5 bases and 0 bases, there was a span of 10 bases. The CDR3 contains 13 residues. CDR3 region: CAWFRGMNTEAFF. The DNA of the CDR3 is TGTGCCTGGTTCAGGGGCATGAACACTGAAGCTTTCTTT.

The J gene is TRBJ1-6, the V gene TRBV7-6; D is possibly TRBD1 (6 bases). The CDR3 sequence is 15 residues long. CDR1 is SGHVS, CDR2 FNYEAQ, per germline. Trimming took off 5 bases at V and 8 bases at J, with 16 bases between the two ends. The CDR3 nucleotides are TGTGCCAGCAGCAAGACAGGTTATAGGGATTCACCCCTCCACTTT. This codes for CASSKTGYRDSPLHF.

V gene TRBV2 combines with J gene TRBJ1-2; no clear D gene. The ends were cut back, 5 bases at V and 3 bases at J, with 7 bases in the middle. CDR3 length: 12 amino acids. Germline loops: CDR1 SNHLY, CDR2 FYNNEI. In DNA, the CDR3 is TGTGCCAGCAGTTCGTATGACTATGGCTACACCTTC. It yields the protein CASSSYDYGYTF.

The rearrangement uses TRBV27 and TRBJ2-1; D might be TRBD2 (6 bases). This CDR3 contains 17 residues. V was pared by 5 bases and J by 2 bases, with 19 bases between. CDR1 MNHEY and CDR2 SMNVEV come from the germline V gene (reference sequence). The CDR3 DNA is TGTGCCAGCAGTCGCCGTTTCCCCGGGAGCCCCTACAATGAGCAGTTCTTC. Translating it yields CASSRRFPGSPYNEQFF.

The chain couples TRBV28 to TRBJ2-3; D unclear. The germline V gene has CDR1 MDHEN and CDR2 SYDVKM. This CDR3 has 12 amino acids. V was shortened by 7 bases and J by 0 bases, with 5 bases between the two germline ends. This CDR3 is CASTSSTDTQYF. CDR3 bases: TGTGCCAGCACAAGTAGCACAGATACGCAGTATTTT.

V usage is TRBV30 and J usage is TRBJ1-2; 10 nucleotides line up with TRBD1. The trim removed 8 bases at V and 8 bases at J, leaving 11 bases unmatched. CDR1 and CDR2 (germline): GTSNPN, SVGIG (reference sequence). The CDR3 contains 13 residues. The DNA for the CDR3 is TGTGCCCTCGAACCGGGACAGGGGTGGGGCTACACCTTC. The encoded protein is CALEPGQGWGYTF.

The chain couples TRBV6-5 to TRBJ1-2, with D possibly being TRBD1 (6 bases). The germline V gene has CDR1 MNHEY and CDR2 SVGAGI. The CDR3 extends over 14 amino acids. The V and J ends lost 9 bases and 2 bases respectively, with 16 bases between them. CDR3 sequence reads: CASKPGHLNYGYTF. Written as DNA, the CDR3 is TGTGCCAGTAAACCGGGACACCTGAACTATGGCTACACCTTC.

CDR3 DNA sequence: TGTGCCAGCTCAGAGGGTGTCGTTGGAACTGAAGCTTTCTTT. It specifies CASSEGVVGTEAFF. The chain combines TRBV18 with TRBJ1-1; D unclear. This CDR3 is built from 14 residues. Germline V gives CDR1 KGHSH, CDR2 LQKENI. The V and J ends lost 5 bases and 5 bases respectively, with 15 bases between them.

The genes are TRBV2 and TRBJ1-2; D might be TRBD1 (5 bases). The ends were cut back, 4 bases at V and 4 bases at J, with 10 bases in the middle. This CDR3 has 13 amino acids. Germline assignment: CDR1 SNHLY and CDR2 FYNNEI. This CDR3 reads CASSVEQGYGYTF. CDR3 nucleotides: TGTGCCAGCAGTGTGGAGCAGGGCTATGGCTACACCTTC.

The V and J genes are TRBV4-1 and TRBJ1-4, with D unclear. The V end lost 4 bases, the J end lost 8 bases, and 14 bases lay between the germline ends. CDR1 and CDR2 (germline): MGHRA, YSYEKL. The CDR3 consists of 14 residues. DNA of the CDR3: TGCGCCAGCAGCCTTGGGTGGCTTGACGAAAAACTGTTTTTT. It specifies CASSLGWLDEKLFF.

The chain carries TRBV30 and TRBJ1-3, with D hard to call. The CDR3 spans 14 residues. Trimming removed 1 base at V and 0 bases at J, with 7 bases between. CDR1 and CDR2 (germline): GTSNPN, SVGIG (reference sequence). This CDR3 is CAWSGGASGNTIYF. DNA of the CDR3: TGTGCCTGGAGTGGGGGAGCCTCTGGAAACACCATATATTTT.

The chain carries TRBV7-2 and TRBJ2-1; no reliable D call. This CDR3 has 16 residues. Trimming pared 1 base from V and 6 bases from J, leaving 16 bases between. CDR1 is SGHTA and CDR2 is FQGNSA in the germline V gene. CDR3 region: CASSLGSASRFNEQFF. The CDR3 DNA follows: TGTGCCAGCAGCTTAGGCAGCGCCAGCCGATTCAATGAGCAGTTCTTC.

The chain is built from TRBV12-3 or TRBV12-4 and TRBJ1-3; a weak D match, TRBD1 (5 bases). Trimming removed 8 bases at V and 9 bases at J, with 11 bases between. The CDR3 totals 11 residues. DNA of the CDR3: TGTGCCAGCGGCTTGGGGGGCACCATATATTTT. Amino acid sequence: CASGLGGTIYF.

The gene calls are TRBV5-1 and TRBJ2-5, with TRBD2 matching 13 bases. The V and J ends lost 2 bases and 5 bases, in that order; junction bases with no gene match: 6. This CDR3 contains 16 residues. The germline gives CDR1 SGHRS, CDR2 YFSETQ. CDR3 residues: CASSFVTSGGWETQYF. CDR3 sequence (DNA): TGCGCCAGCAGCTTTGTGACTAGCGGGGGGTGGGAGACCCAGTACTTC.

This chain links TRBV27 with TRBJ2-7; no clear D. The CDR3 covers 13 residues. Per the germline V gene, CDR1 is MNHEY and CDR2 is SMNVEV (reference sequence). Trimming cost V 7 bases and J 6 bases, with 16 bases left between them. The CDR3 DNA is TGTGCCAGCACCCTCTCGGCTGGGCGCGAGCAGTACTTC. It is translated as CASTLSAGREQYF.

CDR3 in DNA: TGTGCCAGCGTCCTAAGGAGTGCAGGAGAGACCCAGTACTTC. Its translation is CASVLRSAGETQYF. This chain connects TRBV7-9 to TRBJ2-5; D uncertain. V was cut by 8 bases and J by 4 bases, with 17 bases left in between. Germline loops: CDR1 SEHNR, CDR2 FQNEAQ (reference sequence). The CDR3 totals 14 residues.

This chain joins TRBV5-5 and TRBJ2-7; a weak D match, TRBD2 (6 bases). V shed 4 bases and J shed 3 bases, with 14 bases lying between them. This CDR3 has 14 residues. Per germline, CDR1 SGHKS and CDR2 YYEKEE (reference sequence). The CDR3 DNA reads TGTGCCAGCAGCCTTGGCCGGGGGAACTACGAGCAGTACTTC. Translation: CASSLGRGNYEQYF.

A single count supports this clone. This chain joins TRBV4-1 and TRBJ2-7; a possible D gene is TRBD2 (7 bases). CDR3 length equals 14 residues. Germline V CDR1 and CDR2: MGHRA, YSYEKL. V was shortened by 1 base and J by 7 bases, with 14 bases between the two germline ends. CDR3 sequence reads: CASSQVGKGGEQYF. The CDR3 bases are TGCGCCAGCAGCCAAGTAGGGAAGGGGGGGGAGCAGTACTTC.

Of note for this clone: Other nucleotide sequences from this sample produce the same CDR3. The chain couples TRBV18 to TRBJ2-3; no firm D call. The CDR3 consists of 13 residues. The V gene lost 0 bases and the J gene lost 0 bases, with 1 base spanning the gap. CDR1 and CDR2 (germline): KGHSH, LQKENI. CDR3 amino acids: CASSPPSTDTQYF. The CDR3 bases are TGTGCCAGCTCACCACCAAGCACAGATACGCAGTATTTT. The entire variable domain, with the rest obtained from reference TRBV18 and TRBJ2-3, is as follows: NAGVMQNPRHLVRRRGQEARLRCSPMKGHSHVYWYRQLPEEGLKFMVYLQKENIIDESGMPKERFSAEFPKEGPSILRIQQVVRGDSAAYFCASSPPSTDTQYFGPGTRLTVL.

The V and J genes are TRBV12-5 and TRBJ2-7, with 9 bases fitting TRBD1. Germline V gives CDR1 LGHNT, CDR2 FRNRAP. This CDR3 comprises 14 residues. V was pared by 4 bases and J by 5 bases, with 6 bases of the junction left unmatched. This CDR3 is CASGSGTGRDEQYF. The CDR3 coding sequence is TGTGCTAGTGGTTCTGGGACAGGGAGAGACGAGCAGTACTTC.